This TCR beta chain was found in a study of T cell changes during pregnancy in multiple sclerosis. Using immunoSEQ multiplex PCR, the repertoire was profiled, and TCRdb retains in-frame clones only, with some absent. Of more than 80,000 clones in the sample, over 80% are singletons; the top ten hold 3% to 4.5%. In germline, CDR1 is MGHRA, CDR2 YSYEKL. V was clipped by 0 bases and J by 5 bases, with 11 bases between them. The CDR3 spans 14 residues. This clonotype originated in a female donor in good health, serving as a control in a pregnancy study. Some clones in this sample may be carry-over from other donors' samples. The V gene is TRBV4-1, the J gene TRBJ2-7; D unclear. The sample was PBMCs, taken in the first trimester of pregnancy. CDR3 nucleotides: TGCGCCAGCAGCCAAGACAAAGTAACAGACGAGCAGTACTTC. Protein product: CASSQDKVTDEQYF.